Presented here are 8 T cell receptor beta chains from one specimen sequenced in a study of blood T cells in healthy people across ages. For the second PCR, which ran for roughly 7 to 11 cycles, a sample-barcoded 5' primer and a J-beta primer mix were used. TCRdb reanalysed the 5' RACE reads using MiXCR and keeps one entry per CDR3 protein. Of about a million distinct CDR3 sequences detected, roughly half appear once; the ten largest clones hold over 20%. The specimen was blood. These receptors came from a woman in her sixties or seventies in good health.

The chain uses TRBV4-3 and TRBJ2-7; 11 bases are shared with TRBD2. Matching the DNA end better, TRBJ2-1 makes the J call doubtful. The CDR3 runs to 17 residues. Germline lookup yields CDR1 LGHNA and CDR2 YSLEER. The CDR3 is CASSQQGSSGRNYEQFF. DNA of the CDR3: TGCGCCAGCAGCCAGCAAGGGTCTAGCGGGAGGAACTATGAGCAGTTCTTC.

The chain carries TRBV6-5 and TRBJ2-1; 8 bases are shared with TRBD1. CDR1 is MNHEY, CDR2 SVGAGI, per germline. The CDR3 consists of 15 residues. J was trimmed by 3 bases and V by 6 bases; bases with no gene match: 7. The CDR3 loop reads CASSTDRGIYNEQFF. CDR3 DNA: TGTGCCAGCAGCACAGACAGGGGCATCTACAATGAGCAGTTCTTC.

The sample holds many counts of this clonotype. The chain joins TRBV5-1 to TRBJ2-1; TRBD2 matches at 9 bases. There are 15 residues in the CDR3. Germline lookup yields CDR1 SGHRS and CDR2 YFSETQ. V was clipped by 1 base and J by 6 bases; unmatched bases: 5. CDR3 region: CASSLIAGEGNEQFF. The CDR3 coding sequence is TGCGCCAGCAGCTTGATAGCGGGAGAAGGCAATGAGCAGTTCTTC. The full variable domain, rest sourced from reference TRBV5-1 and TRBJ2-1, is KAGVTQTPRYLIKTRGQQVTLSCSPISGHRSVSWYQQTPGQGLQFLFEYFSETQRNKGNFPGRFSGRQFSNSRSEMNVSTLELGDSALYLCASSLIAGEGNEQFFGPGTRLTVL.

This clonotype was seen only once. The chain is built from TRBV27 and TRBJ2-3; D unclear. Trimming removed 8 bases from V and 1 base from J, with 10 bases in between. CDR1 and CDR2 (germline): MNHEY, SMNVEV (reference sequence). The CDR3 spans 13 residues. CDR3 in DNA: TGTGCCAGCTTTCGGCAGGGCACAGATACGCAGTATTTT. Translation gives CASFRQGTDTQYF.

This sequence joins TRBV28 and TRBJ2-5; 7 bases fit TRBD2. V was clipped by 5 bases and J by 13 bases; unmatched bases: 13. CDR1 is MDHEN and CDR2 is SYDVKM in the germline V gene. The CDR3 runs 13 residues. The CDR3 DNA sequence: TGTGCCAGCAGTGGACGCGGGAGTACGGCCCGGTACTTC. As protein: CASSGRGSTARYF.

V gene TRBV20-1 combines with J gene TRBJ2-1; a possible D gene is TRBD1 (7 bases). The CDR3 is made up of 15 amino acids. V lost 2 bases and J lost 2, with 13 bases in between. The germline V gene has CDR1 DFQATT and CDR2 SNEGSKA (reference sequence). The chain's CDR3 is CSARLRGVPYNEQFF. Written as DNA, the CDR3 is TGCAGTGCTAGACTCAGGGGGGTCCCCTACAATGAGCAGTTCTTC.

This chain uses TRBV15 with TRBJ1-6, with unresolved D. Germline-derived CDR1 and CDR2 are LNHNV and YYDKDF (reference sequence). CDR3 size: 12 residues. The V gene lost 5 bases and the J gene lost 6 bases, with 5 bases spanning the gap. The CDR3 nucleotides are TGTGCCACCAGCGCAGCTAATTCACCCCTCCACTTT. This codes for CATSAANSPLHF.

The rearrangement joins TRBV7-8 to TRBJ2-1; 7 nucleotides match TRBD1. The end of the DNA aligns better with TRBJ2-7, so the J call may be wrong. Germline CDR1 reads SGHVS; CDR2 reads FQNEAQ. This CDR3 comprises 16 residues. CDR3 loop: CASSSETGSSYNEQYF. CDR3 bases: TGTGCCAGCAGCTCCGAGACAGGGAGCTCCTACAATGAGCAGTACTTC.